Presented here are 26 T cell receptor beta chains from one specimen sequenced in a study of technical replicates of blood from several donors. Assay used: immunoSEQ multiplex PCR; TCRdb lists only in-frame clones, some missing. The data contain tens of thousands of clones, around 97% of them singletons. Sequencing used T cells isolated from PBMCs. These receptor sequences come from a human donor in good health.

V usage is TRBV6-5 and J usage is TRBJ2-7; 7 nucleotides match TRBD1. Germline trimming cut 0 bases from V and 7 bases from J; bases unmatched to any gene: 9. The CDR3 spans 15 residues. CDR1 and CDR2 (germline): MNHEY, SVGAGI. The CDR3 is CASSYSPSTGVEQYF. The CDR3 DNA follows: TGTGCCAGCAGTTACTCCCCCTCCACAGGGGTGGAGCAGTACTTC.

The chain combines TRBV19 with TRBJ1-1; 7 bases are a match to TRBD1. Trimming removed 5 bases from V and 3 bases from J; junction bases left unmatched: 3. The V gene's germline CDR1 is LNHDA and CDR2 SQIVND (reference sequence). This CDR3 is 13 amino acids long. The CDR3 is CASSYTGDTEAFF. DNA of the CDR3: TGTGCCAGTAGTTATACAGGGGACACTGAAGCTTTCTTT.

The rearrangement joins TRBV29-1 to TRBJ1-1; 8 nucleotides line up with TRBD1. Germline V gene data show CDR1 as SQVTM and CDR2 as ANQGSEA. The CDR3 covers 16 residues. V lost 5 bases, J lost 10 bases, and 21 bases stayed unmatched. The CDR3 DNA follows: TGCAGCGTTCCTCTTTGGGGACAGGAAAATAGGTGGGGAGCTTTCTTT. Amino acids: CSVPLWGQENRWGAFF.

The V gene is TRBV29-1, the J gene TRBJ2-6; tentatively, D is TRBD2 (5 bases). The CDR3 is 14 amino acids. In germline, CDR1 is SQVTM, CDR2 ANQGSEA. The V end was cut by 5 bases, the J end by 2 bases, with 10 bases between. The CDR3 DNA reads as TGCAGCGTTTTAACAGCGGCTGGGGCCAACGTCCTGACTTTC. It is translated as CSVLTAAGANVLTF.

V is TRBV7-9 and J is TRBJ2-7; D unresolved. This CDR3 has 12 residues. V lost 3 bases and J lost 0, with 3 bases in between. Germline lookup yields CDR1 SEHNR and CDR2 FQNEAQ (reference sequence). The CDR3 sequence is CASSLSSYEQYF. In nucleotides, the CDR3 is TGTGCCAGCAGCTTGAGCTCCTACGAGCAGTACTTC.

This clone was recorded only once. The CDR3 bases are TGTGCCAGCAGCCCACAGGGGGCACTGACCACAGATACGCAGTATTTT. Residues: CASSPQGALTTDTQYF. This chain links TRBV28 with TRBJ2-3; the match to TRBD1 covers 9 bases. The germline CDR1 and CDR2 sequences are MDHEN and SYDVKM. This CDR3 spans 16 amino acids. J lost 2 bases, V lost 6 bases, and 9 bases had no gene match. Full variable domain (missing parts from reference TRBV28 and TRBJ2-3): DVKVTQSSRYLVKRTGEKVFLECVQDMDHENMFWYRQDPGLGLRLIYFSYDVKMKEKGDIPEGYSVSREKKERFSLILESASTNQTSMYLCASSPQGALTTDTQYFGPGTRLTVL.

The chain links TRBV13 to TRBJ2-7; D gene uncertain. CDR1 PRHDT and CDR2 FYEKMQ come from the germline V gene (reference sequence). Trimming stripped 4 bases from V and 6 bases from J, with 10 bases between. This CDR3 spans 12 amino acids. The CDR3 nucleotides are TGTGCCAGCAGCTCCTATACGTCCGAGCAGTACTTC. Protein: CASSSYTSEQYF.

The chain is built from TRBV6-1 and TRBJ2-6; D perhaps matches TRBD2 (5 bases). This CDR3 is 16 amino acids long. V was pared by 3 bases and J by 3 bases, with 12 bases between. Germline V CDR1 and CDR2: MNHNS, SASEGT. DNA for the CDR3: TGTGCCAGCAGTGATCGGGGAGCGGATGGGGCCAACGTCCTGACTTTC. Protein sequence: CASSDRGADGANVLTF.

V gene TRBV28 combines with J gene TRBJ1-5; D perhaps matches TRBD1 (6 bases). The CDR3 covers 15 residues. CDR1 is MDHEN and CDR2 is SYDVKM in the germline V gene. V lost 3 bases and J lost 4, with 13 bases in between. The CDR3 loop reads CASSFPGGQNQPQHF. Written as DNA, the CDR3 is TGTGCCAGCAGTTTTCCTGGTGGACAGAATCAGCCCCAGCATTTT. Based on the CDR3 plus reference TRBV28 and TRBJ1-5, the full variable domain is DVKVTQSSRYLVKRTGEKVFLECVQDMDHENMFWYRQDPGLGLRLIYFSYDVKMKEKGDIPEGYSVSREKKERFSLILESASTNQTSMYLCASSFPGGQNQPQHFGDGTRLSIL.

The chain joins TRBV28 to TRBJ2-7; 7 bases match TRBD1. The V gene end was trimmed by 10 bases and the J gene end by 2 bases; junction bases not matched to a gene: 8. This CDR3 is 13 amino acids long. Per germline, CDR1 MDHEN and CDR2 SYDVKM. The CDR3 DNA reads TGTGCCACCGAGACAGGGTCCACCTACGAGCAGTACTTC. It specifies CATETGSTYEQYF.

The rearrangement uses TRBV5-8 and TRBJ1-1; D remains ambiguous. This CDR3 is built from 15 residues. V was pared by 4 bases and J by 5 bases, with 18 bases between. The germline V gene encodes CDR1 SGHTS and CDR2 YDEGEE. DNA of the CDR3: TGTGCCAGCAGCCCGGGAACGTTATTAGATACTGAAGCTTTCTTT. The encoded protein is CASSPGTLLDTEAFF.

The V call is TRBV4-3, the J call TRBJ1-5; the match to TRBD1 covers 9 bases. Germline assignment: CDR1 LGHNA and CDR2 YSLEER. J was trimmed by 6 bases and V by 0 bases; bases with no gene match: 6. This CDR3 contains 16 residues. CDR3 DNA sequence: TGCGCCAGCAGCCAAGATGGACAGGGGAAGTCTCAGCCCCAGCATTTT. Amino acid sequence: CASSQDGQGKSQPQHF.

The gene calls are TRBV4-1 and TRBJ2-6, with D possibly being TRBD1 (5 bases). This CDR3 is built from 15 residues. Germline CDR1 reads MGHRA; CDR2 reads YSYEKL. Trimming cost V 2 bases and J 4 bases, with 9 bases left between them. CDR3 region: CASSQPGKGANVLTF. The DNA of the CDR3 is TGCGCCAGCAGCCAACCAGGGAAGGGGGCCAACGTCCTGACTTTC.

V is TRBV27 and J is TRBJ1-1; a weak D match, TRBD1 (5 bases). CDR1 and CDR2 (germline): MNHEY, SMNVEV (reference sequence). The CDR3 contains 13 residues. The V end was cut by 6 bases, the J end by 11 bases, with 19 bases between. CDR3 DNA: TGTGCCAGCAGCAACGCCGGGGGTTGGGTGGCTTTCTTT. Amino acid sequence: CASSNAGGWVAFF.

CDR3 in amino acids: CAGGTGYSTDTQYF. The CDR3 nucleotides are TGTGCCGGGGGGACAGGGTATAGCACAGATACGCAGTATTTT. This chain uses TRBV10-3 with TRBJ2-3; TRBD1 agrees at 9 bases. V was clipped by 11 bases and J by 0 bases; unmatched bases: 6. Germline V gives CDR1 ENHRY, CDR2 SYGVKD. This CDR3 region has 14 residues.

The genes are TRBV2 and TRBJ2-2, with 8 bases identical to TRBD1. The junction had 5 bases not matched to a gene; V was cut back by 6 bases and J by 2 bases. The CDR3 totals 15 residues. Germline V gene sequence: CDR1 SNHLY, CDR2 FYNNEI. In DNA form, the CDR3 reads TGTGCCAGCAGCGGACAGGGTGGTAACACCGGGGAGCTGTTTTTT. Its translation is CASSGQGGNTGELFF.

CDR3 nucleotide sequence: TGTGCCAGCAGTGGACTTTTCACAGATACGCAGTATTTT. It translates to CASSGLFTDTQYF. The V gene is TRBV2, the J gene TRBJ2-3; D remains unclear. V lost 4 bases and J 2 bases, leaving 7 bases between the germline ends. Per germline, CDR1 SNHLY and CDR2 FYNNEI. This CDR3 is built from 13 residues.

This chain joins TRBV6-5 and TRBJ1-1; D ambiguous. V shed 7 bases and J shed 0 bases, with 9 bases lying between them. The length of the CDR3 is 13 residues. Germline CDR1 is MNHEY and CDR2 is SVGAGI. The CDR3 nucleotides read TGTGCCAGCACCTATAGTCTGAACACTGAAGCTTTCTTT. Its translation: CASTYSLNTEAFF.

The rearrangement joins TRBV6-6 to TRBJ2-7; D is uncertain. V was clipped by 2 bases and J by 2 bases, with 13 bases between them. CDR1 and CDR2 from the germline V gene are MNHNY and SVGAGI (reference sequence). The CDR3 totals 15 residues. CDR3 amino acids: CASSYGSPAAYEQYF. CDR3 DNA sequence: TGTGCCAGCAGTTACGGGTCTCCCGCGGCCTACGAGCAGTACTTC.

This clone was seen a single time. This chain links TRBV6-4 with TRBJ2-2, with a tentative D call TRBD1 (6 bases). The CDR3 extends over 14 amino acids. CDR1 MRHNA and CDR2 SNTAGT come from the germline V gene. Trimming left V 0 bases short and J 4 bases short, with 6 bases between. The CDR3 DNA follows: TGTGCCAGCAGTGACTCGACAGGCACCGGGGAGCTGTTTTTT. It codes for CASSDSTGTGELFF.

The chain uses TRBV27 and TRBJ1-2, with 8 nucleotides matching TRBD1. V lost 1 base, J lost 7 bases, and 8 bases stayed unmatched. Germline-derived CDR1 and CDR2 are MNHEY and SMNVEV (reference sequence). The CDR3 has 15 amino acids. Here the CDR3 reads CASSLFLGDRIGYTF. For the CDR3, the DNA is TGTGCCAGCAGTTTATTTCTTGGGGACAGGATTGGCTACACCTTC.

V is TRBV13 and J is TRBJ2-5, with 8 bases lining up with TRBD2. There are 15 residues in the CDR3. Looked up from germline, CDR1 is PRHDT and CDR2 is FYEKMQ (reference sequence). The J segment lost 4 bases and the V segment lost 7 bases, leaving 11 bases of the junction unmatched. CDR3 sequence: CASTVQRELVETQYF. The CDR3 DNA sequence: TGTGCCAGCACCGTACAGCGGGAGCTGGTAGAGACCCAGTACTTC.

The V and J genes are TRBV30 and TRBJ2-2, with 10 bases fitting TRBD2. Germline V lookup: CDR1 GTSNPN, CDR2 SVGIG (reference sequence). V shed 0 bases, J shed 4 bases, and the junction held 2 bases outside the gene matches. The CDR3 is 15 residues long. The CDR3 sequence is CAWSVEREGTGELFF. DNA of the CDR3: TGTGCCTGGAGTGTTGAGCGGGAGGGCACCGGGGAGCTGTTTTTT.

The rearrangement uses TRBV6-5 and TRBJ2-5, with D unclear. Germline V gene lookup returns CDR1 MNHEY and CDR2 SVGAGI. V was trimmed by 0 bases and J by 1 base, leaving 6 bases between them. The CDR3 sequence is 14 residues long. CDR3 amino acids: CASSYSRSQETQYF. The CDR3 nucleotides read TGTGCCAGCAGTTACTCGAGGAGCCAAGAGACCCAGTACTTC.

This rearrangement joins TRBV29-1 to TRBJ1-2; 10 bases are shared with TRBD1. This CDR3 is built from 13 residues. Germline V gene data show CDR1 as SQVTM and CDR2 as ANQGSEA. Losses at the gene ends were 5 bases for V and 2 bases for J; bases not matched to a gene: 2. CDR3 in amino acids: CSVSTGGNYGYTF. Here the CDR3 DNA reads TGCAGCGTTTCGACAGGGGGCAACTATGGCTACACCTTC.

The chain has TRBV6-5 and TRBJ2-3, with D possibly TRBD1 on 6 matching bases. Germline V gene data show CDR1 as MNHEY and CDR2 as SVGAGI. The germline V and J ends were trimmed by 5 bases and 2 bases, with 14 bases remaining between them. The CDR3 consists of 15 residues. The chain's CDR3 is CASSLGTPFTDTQYF. CDR3 DNA: TGTGCCAGCAGTCTTGGGACACCCTTCACAGATACGCAGTATTTT.